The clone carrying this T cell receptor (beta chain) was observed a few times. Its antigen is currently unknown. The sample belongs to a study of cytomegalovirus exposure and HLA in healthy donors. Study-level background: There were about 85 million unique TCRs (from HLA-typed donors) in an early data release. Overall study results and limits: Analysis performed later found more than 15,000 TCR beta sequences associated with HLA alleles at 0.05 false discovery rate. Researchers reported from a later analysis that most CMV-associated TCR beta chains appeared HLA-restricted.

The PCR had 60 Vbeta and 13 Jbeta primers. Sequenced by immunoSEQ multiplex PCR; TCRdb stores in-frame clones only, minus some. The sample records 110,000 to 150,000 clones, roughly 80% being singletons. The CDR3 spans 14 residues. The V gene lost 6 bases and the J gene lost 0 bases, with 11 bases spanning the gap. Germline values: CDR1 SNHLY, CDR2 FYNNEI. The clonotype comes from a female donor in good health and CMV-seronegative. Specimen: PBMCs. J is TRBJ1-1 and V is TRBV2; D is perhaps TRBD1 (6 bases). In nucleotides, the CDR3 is TGTGCCAGCAGGTGGGGGGGCCTGAACACTGAAGCTTTCTTT. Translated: CASRWGGLNTEAFF.